This T cell receptor (beta chain) was observed in a study of blood T cells in healthy people across ages. Study in general: Using template switching, researchers captured about one barcoded beta molecule for each two T cells.

Study results and caveats: Unsorted PBMCs ruled out conclusive naive versus antigen-experienced comparison. There were more naive CD4+ cells and higher diversity in long-lived donors than in aged donors.

The germline gives CDR1 SGDLS, CDR2 YYNGEE. V lost 4 bases, J lost 1 base, and 24 bases lay in between. The CDR3 contains 19 residues. RNA extraction gave at least 5.5 micrograms of total RNA per sample. This clonotype was seen once. The antigen is unknown. Next came a second PCR, run for about 6 to 11 cycles, which used a sample-barcoded 5' primer along with a J-beta primer mix. TCRdb analysed the 5' RACE reads with MiXCR anew, one entry per CDR3 protein. Here the sample spans approximately 1.5 million distinct CDR3 sequences, almost 35% being singletons. This chain uses TRBV9 with TRBJ2-1, with D possibly TRBD2 on 5 matching bases. This sequence originates from a woman under 40 in good health. The sample taken for sequencing was blood. The DNA of the CDR3 is TGTGCCAGCAGCTCAAGAGCGGAGAGAAGCGTCCTTTCCTACAATGAGCAGTTCTTC. Encoded protein: CASSSRAERSVLSYNEQFF.